The clone carrying this T cell receptor (beta chain) was seen only once. Antigen specificity is unknown. Germline and genes: mouse. The read gets to within 1 residue of the CDR3 end, and the germline J gene fills in the rest. The entry originates in a study of tissue T cells after allogeneic stem cell transplantation. Libraries were prepared by immunoSEQ multiplex PCR; TCRdb keeps only in-frame clonotypes and omits some of them. The sample holds several thousand clones, more than 25% seen once. CDR1 is LGHNA, CDR2 YSYQKL, per germline. The junction had 2 bases not matched to a gene; V was cut back by 0 bases and J by 5 bases. The CDR3 extends over 14 amino acids. Time point defined: mouse harvest day 14 after allogeneic transplant. Tail vein injection delivered 10^7 T-cell-depleted bone marrow cells and 10^6 splenic CD5+ T cells. B6 (H2b) cells into BALB/c (H2d) mice; tissues taken at day 7 or 14. General study results and limits: Few T cell clones were shared across patients, but motif clusters showed tissue-specific shared signatures.

The sequencing sample was made of skin. The V and J genes are TRBV2 and TRBJ2-5; 7 bases line up with TRBD2. The TCR originated in a female BALB/c mouse given C57BL/6 T cells with graft-versus-host disease after an allogeneic hematopoietic cell transplant. The CDR3 loop is CASSQDVGGDTQYF. The sequenced CDR3 bases are TGTGCCAGCAGCCAAGATGTGGGGGGAGACACCCAGTAC.